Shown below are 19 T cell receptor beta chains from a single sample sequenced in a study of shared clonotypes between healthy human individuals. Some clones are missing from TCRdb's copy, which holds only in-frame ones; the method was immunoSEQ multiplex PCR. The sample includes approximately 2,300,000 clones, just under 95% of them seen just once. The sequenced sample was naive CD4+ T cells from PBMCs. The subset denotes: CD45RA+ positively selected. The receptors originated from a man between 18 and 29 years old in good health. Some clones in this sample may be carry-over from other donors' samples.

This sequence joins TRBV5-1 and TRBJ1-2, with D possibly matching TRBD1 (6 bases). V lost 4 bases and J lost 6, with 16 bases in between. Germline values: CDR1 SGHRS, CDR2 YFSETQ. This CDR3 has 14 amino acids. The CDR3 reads CASSRDTYGDGYTF. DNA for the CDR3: TGCGCCAGCAGCCGGGACACATATGGGGATGGCTACACCTTC.

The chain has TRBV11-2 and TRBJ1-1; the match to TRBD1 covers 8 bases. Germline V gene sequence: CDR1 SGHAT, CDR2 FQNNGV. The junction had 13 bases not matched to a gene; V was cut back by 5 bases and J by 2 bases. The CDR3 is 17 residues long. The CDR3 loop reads CASSPTGATWINTEAFF. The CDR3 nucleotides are TGTGCCAGCAGCCCGACAGGGGCGACCTGGATTAACACTGAAGCTTTCTTT.

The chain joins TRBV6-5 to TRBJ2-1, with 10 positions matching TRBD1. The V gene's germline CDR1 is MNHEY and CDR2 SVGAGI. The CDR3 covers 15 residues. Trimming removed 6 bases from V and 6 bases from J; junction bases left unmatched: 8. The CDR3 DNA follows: TGTGCCAGCAGCCCCGACAGGGGGCGCGCCAATGAGCAGTTCTTC. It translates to CASSPDRGRANEQFF.

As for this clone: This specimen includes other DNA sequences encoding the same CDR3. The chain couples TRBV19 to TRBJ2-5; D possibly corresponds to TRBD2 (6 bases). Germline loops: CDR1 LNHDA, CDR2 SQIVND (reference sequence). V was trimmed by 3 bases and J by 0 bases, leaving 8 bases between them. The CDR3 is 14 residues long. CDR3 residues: CASSIGGDQETQYF. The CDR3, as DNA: TGTGCCAGTAGTATCGGGGGTGACCAAGAGACCCAGTACTTC.

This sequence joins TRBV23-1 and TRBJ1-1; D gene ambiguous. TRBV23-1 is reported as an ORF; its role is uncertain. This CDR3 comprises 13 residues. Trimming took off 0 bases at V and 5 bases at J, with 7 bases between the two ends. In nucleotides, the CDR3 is TGCGCCAGCAGTCAATCTGGGAAAACTGAAGCTTTCTTT. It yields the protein CASSQSGKTEAFF.

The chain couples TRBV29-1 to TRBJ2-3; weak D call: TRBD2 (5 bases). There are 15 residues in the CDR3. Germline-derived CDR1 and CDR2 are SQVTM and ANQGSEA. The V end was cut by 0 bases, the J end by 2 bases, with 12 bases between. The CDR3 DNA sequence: TGCAGCGTTGAAGATTTCGGGGTTTCCACAGATACGCAGTATTTT. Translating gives CSVEDFGVSTDTQYF.

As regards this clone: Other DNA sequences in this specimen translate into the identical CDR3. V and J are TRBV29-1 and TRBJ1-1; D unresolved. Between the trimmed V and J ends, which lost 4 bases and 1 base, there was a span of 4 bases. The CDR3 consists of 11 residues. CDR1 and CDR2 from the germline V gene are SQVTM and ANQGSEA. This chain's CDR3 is CSVGSNTEAFF. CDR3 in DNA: TGCAGCGTTGGGTCGAACACTGAAGCTTTCTTT. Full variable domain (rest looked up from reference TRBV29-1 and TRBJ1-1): SAVISQKPSRDICQRGTSLTIQCQVDSQVTMMFWYRQQPGQSLTLIATANQGSEATYESGFVIDKFPISRPNLTFSTLTVSNMSPEDSSIYLCSVGSNTEAFFGQGTRLTVV.

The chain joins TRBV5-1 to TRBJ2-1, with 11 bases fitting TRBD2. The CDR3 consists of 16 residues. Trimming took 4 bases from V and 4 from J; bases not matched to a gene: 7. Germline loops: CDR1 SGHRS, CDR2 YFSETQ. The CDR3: CASSQTGTSGYNEQFF. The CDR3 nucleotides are TGCGCCAGCAGCCAAACCGGGACTAGCGGTTACAATGAGCAGTTCTTC.

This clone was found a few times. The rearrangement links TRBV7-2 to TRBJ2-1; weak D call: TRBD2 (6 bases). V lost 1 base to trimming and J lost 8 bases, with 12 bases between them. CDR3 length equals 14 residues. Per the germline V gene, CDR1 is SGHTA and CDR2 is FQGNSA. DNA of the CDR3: TGTGCCAGCAGCTTAGTGGGGGGAACCTATGAGCAGTTCTTC. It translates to CASSLVGGTYEQFF.

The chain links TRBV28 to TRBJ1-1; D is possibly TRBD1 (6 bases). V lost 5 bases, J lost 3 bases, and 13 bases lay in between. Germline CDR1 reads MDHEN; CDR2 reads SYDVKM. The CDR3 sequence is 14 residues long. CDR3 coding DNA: TGTGCCAGCAGTCGTCCGACAGGACACACTGAAGCTTTCTTT. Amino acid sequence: CASSRPTGHTEAFF.

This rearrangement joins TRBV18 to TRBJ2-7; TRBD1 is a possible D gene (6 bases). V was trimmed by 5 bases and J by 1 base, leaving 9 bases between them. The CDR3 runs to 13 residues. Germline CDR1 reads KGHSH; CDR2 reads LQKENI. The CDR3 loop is CASSWGPSYEQYF. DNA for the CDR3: TGTGCCAGCTCATGGGGGCCATCCTACGAGCAGTACTTC.

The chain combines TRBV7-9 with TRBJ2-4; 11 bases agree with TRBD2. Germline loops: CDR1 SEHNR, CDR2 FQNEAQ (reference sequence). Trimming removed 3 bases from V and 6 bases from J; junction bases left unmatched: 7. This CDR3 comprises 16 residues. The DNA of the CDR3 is TGTGCCAGCAGCTTGTTAGCGGGAGGGCCCGGAAACATTCAGTACTTC. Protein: CASSLLAGGPGNIQYF.

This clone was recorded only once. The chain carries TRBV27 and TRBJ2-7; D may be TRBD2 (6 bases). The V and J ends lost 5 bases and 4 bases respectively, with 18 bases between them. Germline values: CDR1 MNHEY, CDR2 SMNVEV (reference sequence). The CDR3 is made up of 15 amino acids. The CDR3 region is CASSPAGAGYYEQYF. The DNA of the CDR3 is TGTGCCAGCAGTCCCGCCGGCGCGGGATATTACGAGCAGTACTTC.

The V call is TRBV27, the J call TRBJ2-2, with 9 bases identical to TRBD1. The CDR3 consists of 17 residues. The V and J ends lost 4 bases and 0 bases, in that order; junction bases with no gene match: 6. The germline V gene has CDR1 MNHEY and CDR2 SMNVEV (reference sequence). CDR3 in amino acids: CASSSGTGYANTGELFF. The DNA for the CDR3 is TGTGCCAGCAGTTCTGGGACAGGGTACGCGAACACCGGGGAGCTGTTTTTT.

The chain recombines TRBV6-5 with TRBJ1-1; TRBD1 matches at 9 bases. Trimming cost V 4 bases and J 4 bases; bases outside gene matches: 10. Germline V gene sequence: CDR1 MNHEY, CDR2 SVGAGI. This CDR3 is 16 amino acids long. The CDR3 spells CASSLRVTGGGTEAFF. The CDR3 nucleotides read TGTGCCAGCAGTTTAAGGGTGACAGGGGGAGGCACTGAAGCTTTCTTT.

The CDR3 nucleotides read TGTGCCAGCAGCCAACCACCGGCCCGAATCGAGTCCTACGAGCAGTACTTC. It is translated as CASSQPPARIESYEQYF. The chain combines TRBV14 with TRBJ2-7; no firm D call. The germline V gene encodes CDR1 SGHDN and CDR2 FVKESK. Trimming left V 2 bases short and J 1 base short, with 18 bases between. The CDR3 loop spans 17 amino acids. The full variable domain, with the rest looked up from reference TRBV14 and TRBJ2-7, is EAGVTQFPSHSVIEKGQTVTLRCDPISGHDNLYWYRRVMGKEIKFLLHFVKESKQDESGMPNNRFLAERTGGTYSTLKVQPAELEDSGVYFCASSQPPARIESYEQYFGPGTRLTVT.

This CDR3 reads CASSYFPQSSYEQYF. CDR3 nucleotides: TGTGCCAGCAGTTACTTTCCTCAGAGCTCCTACGAGCAGTACTTC. This chain joins TRBV6-6 and TRBJ2-7; D call uncertain. The CDR3 is 15 amino acids. CDR1 and CDR2 (germline): MNHNY, SVGAGI (reference sequence). The V end was cut by 1 base, the J end by 0 bases, with 10 bases between.

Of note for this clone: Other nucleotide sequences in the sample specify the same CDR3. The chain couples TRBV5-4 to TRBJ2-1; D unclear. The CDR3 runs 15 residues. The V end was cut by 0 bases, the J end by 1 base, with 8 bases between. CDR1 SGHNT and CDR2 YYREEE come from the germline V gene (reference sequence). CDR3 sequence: CASSLGGGSYNEQFF. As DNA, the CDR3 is TGTGCCAGCAGCTTGGGTGGCGGTTCCTACAATGAGCAGTTCTTC.

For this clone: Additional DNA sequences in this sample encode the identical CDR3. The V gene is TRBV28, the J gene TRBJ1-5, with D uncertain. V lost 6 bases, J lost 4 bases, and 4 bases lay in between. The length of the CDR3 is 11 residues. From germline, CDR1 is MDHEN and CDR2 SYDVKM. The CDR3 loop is CASSRNQPQHF. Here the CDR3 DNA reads TGTGCCAGCAGCAGAAATCAGCCCCAGCATTTT.